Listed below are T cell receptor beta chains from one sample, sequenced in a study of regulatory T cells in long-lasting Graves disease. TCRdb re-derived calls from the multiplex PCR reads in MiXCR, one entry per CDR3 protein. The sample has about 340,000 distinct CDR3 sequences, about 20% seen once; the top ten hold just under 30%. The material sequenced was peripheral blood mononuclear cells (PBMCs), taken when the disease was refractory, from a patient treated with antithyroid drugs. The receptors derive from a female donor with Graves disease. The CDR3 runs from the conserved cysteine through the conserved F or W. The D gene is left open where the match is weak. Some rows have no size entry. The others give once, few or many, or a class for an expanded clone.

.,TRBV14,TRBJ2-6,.,CASSSVWGPSGANVLTF,TGTGCCAGCAGCTCCGTTTGGGGCCCCTCTGGGGCCAACGTCCTGACTTTC
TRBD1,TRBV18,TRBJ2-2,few,CASSRTGGETGELFF,TGTGCCAGCTCACGGACAGGGGGCGAGACCGGGGAGCTGTTTTTT
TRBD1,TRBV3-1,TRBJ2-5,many,CASSQDPGTGVETQYF,TGTGCCAGCAGCCAAGATCCCGGGACAGGGGTCGAGACCCAGTACTTC
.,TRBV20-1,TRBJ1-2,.,CSAPGPGGYGYTF,TGCAGTGCCCCTGGGCCGGGCGGCTATGGCTACACCTTC
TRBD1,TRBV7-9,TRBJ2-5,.,CASSPTGAGTQYF,TGTGCCAGCAGCCCAACAGGGGCTGGGACCCAGTACTTC
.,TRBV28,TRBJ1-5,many,CASGTRKFSNQPQHF,TGTGCCAGCGGCACAAGAAAGTTCTCGAATCAGCCCCAGCATTTT
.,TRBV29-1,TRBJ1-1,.,CSHRREPNTEAFF,TGCAGCCATCGGAGAGAGCCGAACACTGAAGCTTTCTTT
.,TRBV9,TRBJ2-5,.,CASSVGAGPGETQYF,TGTGCCAGCAGCGTAGGAGCAGGGCCGGGAGAGACCCAGTACTTC
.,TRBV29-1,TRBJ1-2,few,CSVERGFGYTF,TGCAGCGTTGAGCGCGGATTTGGCTACACCTTC
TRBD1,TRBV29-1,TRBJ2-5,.,CSVRPLQGSETQYF,TGCAGCGTGCGGCCTTTACAGGGGAGCGAGACCCAGTACTTC
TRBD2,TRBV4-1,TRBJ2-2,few,CASSQGLFASGSTGELFF,TGCGCCAGCAGCCAAGGGTTGTTCGCTAGCGGGAGTACCGGGGAGCTGTTTTTT
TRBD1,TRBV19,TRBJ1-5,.,CASSIWIQTGPQPQHF,TGTGCCAGTAGTATATGGATTCAGACAGGGCCTCAGCCCCAGCATTTT
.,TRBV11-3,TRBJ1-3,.,CASSVGGRPSGNTIYF,TGTGCCAGCAGCGTAGGAGGGCGCCCCTCTGGAAACACCATATATTTT
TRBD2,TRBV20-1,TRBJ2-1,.,CSASIREGQPYNEQFF,TGCAGTGCTAGTATCCGGGAGGGTCAGCCCTACAATGAGCAGTTCTTC
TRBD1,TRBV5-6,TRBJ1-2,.,CASSSYDRGNYGYTF,TGTGCCAGCAGCTCATACGACAGGGGCAACTATGGCTACACCTTC
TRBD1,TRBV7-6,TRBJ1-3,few,CASSLGTGALSGNTIYF,TGTGCCAGCAGCTTAGGCACAGGGGCGCTCTCTGGAAACACCATATATTTT
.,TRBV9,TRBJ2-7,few,CASSVGKAFTYEQYF,TGTGCCAGCAGCGTAGGGAAGGCCTTTACCTACGAGCAGTACTTC
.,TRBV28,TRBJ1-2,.,CASSLRYRAPNYGYTF,TGTGCCAGCAGTTTAAGATACAGGGCCCCTAACTATGGCTACACCTTC
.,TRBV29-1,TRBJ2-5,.,CGVGISSEETQYF,TGCGGCGTTGGTATATCTAGCGAGGAGACCCAGTACTTC
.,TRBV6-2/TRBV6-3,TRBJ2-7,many,CASSYMFMETYVQYF,TGTGCCAGCAGTTACATGTTCATGGAAACCTACGTGCAGTACTTC
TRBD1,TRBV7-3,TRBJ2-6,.,CASSPGDRGPGANVLTF,TGTGCCAGCAGCCCCGGGGACAGGGGGCCTGGGGCCAACGTCCTGACTTTC
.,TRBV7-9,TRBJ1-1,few,CASSYHRGAVTEAFF,TGTGCCAGCAGCTACCATCGGGGGGCGGTCACTGAAGCTTTCTTT
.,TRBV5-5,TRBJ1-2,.,CASSQDPRQSEASYGYTF,TGTGCCAGCAGCCAAGACCCCCGTCAATCCGAGGCGAGCTATGGCTACACCTTC
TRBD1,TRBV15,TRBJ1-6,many,CATSRTTGSLNSPLHF,TGTGCCACCAGCAGGACGACAGGGTCCCTAAATTCACCCCTCCACTTT
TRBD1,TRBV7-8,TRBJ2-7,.,CASSSPGTAKLHEQYF,TGTGCCAGCAGCTCGCCAGGGACAGCGAAACTACACGAGCAGTACTTC
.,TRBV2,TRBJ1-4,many,CASRLSGDSEKLFF,TGTGCCAGCAGATTATCAGGGGATTCGGAAAAACTGTTTTTT
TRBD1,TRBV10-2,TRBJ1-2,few,CASSTQGAQGYTF,TGCGCCAGCAGTACACAGGGGGCTCAAGGCTACACCTTC
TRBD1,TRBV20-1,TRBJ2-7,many,CSAREGTGNDF,TGCAGTGCTAGAGAGGGGACAGGGAATGACTTC
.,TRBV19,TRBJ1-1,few,CASSILAGTDTEAFF,TGTGCCAGTAGTATTCTGGCAGGGACGGACACTGAAGCTTTCTTT
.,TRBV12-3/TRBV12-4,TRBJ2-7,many,CASSLAGVAAEQYF,TGTGCCAGCAGTTTAGCGGGTGTAGCGGCCGAGCAGTACTTC
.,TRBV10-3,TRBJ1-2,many,CAILGLEDYGYTF,TGTGCCATCCTTGGGTTAGAGGACTATGGCTACACCTTC
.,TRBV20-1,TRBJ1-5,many,CSASNSGHGNQPQHF,TGCAGTGCTAGTAATTCAGGGCACGGCAATCAGCCCCAGCATTTT
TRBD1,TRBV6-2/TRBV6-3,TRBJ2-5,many,CASSYSYPTGGMGETQYF,TGTGCCAGCAGTTACTCCTACCCGACAGGGGGGATGGGAGAGACCCAGTACTTC
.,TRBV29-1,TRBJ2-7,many,CSVSSLNEQYF,TGCAGCGTCAGCTCCCTGAACGAGCAGTACTTC
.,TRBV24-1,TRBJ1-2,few,CATSDLPTSGYTF,TGTGCCACCAGTGATTTGCCGACGTCTGGCTACACCTTC